This TCR beta chain was captured in a study of T cell repertoires in aging, cancer and after chemotherapy. The CDR3 is 16 amino acids. Germline-derived CDR1 and CDR2 are DFQATT and SNEGSKA (reference sequence). The V segment lost 0 bases and the J segment 6 bases; nucleotides outside the gene matches: 10. The template was genomic DNA from peripheral blood, not RNA. Rearranged V-D-J TRB sequences were amplified with a mixed TRB-A/B primer pool. TCRdb re-analysed the multiplex PCR reads in MiXCR, keeping a single row per CDR3 protein. The table records around 13,000 distinct CDR3 sequences, 28% of them present only once.

This TCR came from a human donor with a blood cancer. The specimen was blood. This chain links TRBV20-1 with TRBJ1-2, with TRBD1 matching 10 bases. The CDR3 DNA reads as TGCAGTGCTAGAGATAACCGAGACAGGGGGCAGGATGGCTACACCTTC. Protein product: CSARDNRDRGQDGYTF.